The clone carrying this T cell receptor (beta chain) was seen only a few times. Its specificity is not known. The entry originates in a study of response to subunit inactivated influenza vaccine. General study points: T cells newly recruited by each seasonal influenza vaccination are few, the authors suggested.

TCRdb analysed the RT-PCR reads with MiXCR anew, one entry per CDR3 protein. Among over 650,000 distinct CDR3 sequences listed, under 20% were seen once. V was trimmed by 5 bases and J by 9 bases, leaving 20 bases between them. The CDR3 totals 15 residues. CDR1 and CDR2 (germline): SGHAT, FQNNGV. The sequence derives from a man between 45 and 60 years old who received an inactivated influenza vaccine. This material consisted of PBMCs from blood, taken roughly 5 days after vaccination. This rearrangement joins TRBV11-2 to TRBJ2-1, with D perhaps being TRBD1 or TRBD2 (5 bases each). CDR3 sequence (DNA): TGTGCCAGCAGCGGGTCGTGGGGACCAAAGGTTGAGCAGTTCTTC. Translated: CASSGSWGPKVEQFF.